In its sample, the clone carrying this T cell receptor (beta chain) was seen a few times. This record belongs to a study of T cells after yellow fever vaccination. Each CDR3 protein gets one entry after TCRdb re-called the 5' RACE reads with MiXCR. This table holds 350,000 to 450,000 distinct CDR3 sequences, approximately 6% found once. The sequence was obtained from a man aged 25-45 years who received the YFV17D yellow fever vaccine. The input for sequencing was PBMCs, taken 5 days after the yellow fever booster vaccination.

Here the CDR3 DNA reads TGCAGTGCTAGAGTTAAGTTGAGGACAGCCAACCAACAGGGGGTATACAATGAGCAGTTCTTC. Residues: CSARVKLRTANQQGVYNEQFF. The chain employs TRBV20-1 and TRBJ2-1; 8 nucleotides agree with TRBD1. The V gene's germline CDR1 is DFQATT and CDR2 SNEGSKA (reference sequence). The V segment lost 1 base and the J segment 4 bases; nucleotides outside the gene matches: 24. This CDR3 contains 21 residues.